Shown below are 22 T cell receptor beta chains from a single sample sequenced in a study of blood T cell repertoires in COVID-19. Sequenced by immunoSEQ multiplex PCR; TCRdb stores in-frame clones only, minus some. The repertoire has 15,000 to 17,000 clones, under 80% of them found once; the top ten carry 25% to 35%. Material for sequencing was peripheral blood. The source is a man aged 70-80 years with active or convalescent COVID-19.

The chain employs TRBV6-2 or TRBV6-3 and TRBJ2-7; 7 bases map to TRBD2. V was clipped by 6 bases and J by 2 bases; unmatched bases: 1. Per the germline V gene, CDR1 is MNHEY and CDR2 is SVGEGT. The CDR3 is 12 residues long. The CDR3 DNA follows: TGTGCCAGCAGCCGGGGGGCCTACGAGCAGTACTTC. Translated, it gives CASSRGAYEQYF.

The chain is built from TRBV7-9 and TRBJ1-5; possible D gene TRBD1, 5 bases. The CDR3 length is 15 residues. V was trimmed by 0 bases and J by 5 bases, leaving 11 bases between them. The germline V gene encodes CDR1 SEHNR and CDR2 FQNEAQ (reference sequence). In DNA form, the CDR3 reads TGTGCCAGCAGCTTAGCCCGGGGGGGAGATCAGCCCCAGCATTTT. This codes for CASSLARGGDQPQHF. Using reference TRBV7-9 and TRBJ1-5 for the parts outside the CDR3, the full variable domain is DTGVSQNPRHKITKRGQNVTFRCDPISEHNRLYWYRQTLGQGPEFLTYFQNEAQLEKSRLLSDRFSAERPKGSFSTLEIQRTEQGDSAMYLCASSLARGGDQPQHFGDGTRLSIL.

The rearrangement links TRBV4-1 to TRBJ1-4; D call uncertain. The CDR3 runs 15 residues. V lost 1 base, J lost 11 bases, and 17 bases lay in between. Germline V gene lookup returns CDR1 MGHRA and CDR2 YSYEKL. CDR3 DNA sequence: TGCGCCAGCAGCCAAGCGACGGCGGGCCGGGATAAACTGTTTTTT. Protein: CASSQATAGRDKLFF.

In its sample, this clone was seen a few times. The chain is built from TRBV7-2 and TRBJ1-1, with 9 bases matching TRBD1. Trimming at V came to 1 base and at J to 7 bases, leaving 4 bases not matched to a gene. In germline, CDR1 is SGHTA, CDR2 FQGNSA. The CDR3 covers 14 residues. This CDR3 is CASSLERTGVEAFF. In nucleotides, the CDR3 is TGTGCCAGCAGCTTAGAGAGGACAGGGGTTGAAGCTTTCTTT.

CDR3 amino acids: CASSLTDTIKPYF. DNA for the CDR3: TGTGCCAGCAGTTTGACGGACACCATTAAGCCGTACTTC. The chain carries TRBV28 and TRBJ2-5, with D possibly matching TRBD1 (5 bases). This CDR3 has 13 amino acids. Trimming cost V 3 bases and J 13 bases, with 18 bases left between them. Germline V lookup: CDR1 MDHEN, CDR2 SYDVKM.

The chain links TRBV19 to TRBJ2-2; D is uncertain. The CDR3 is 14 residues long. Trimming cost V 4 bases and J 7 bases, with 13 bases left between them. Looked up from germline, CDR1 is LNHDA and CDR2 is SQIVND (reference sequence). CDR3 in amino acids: CASSRPSLYGELFF. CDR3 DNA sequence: TGTGCCAGTAGTAGGCCATCTTTGTACGGGGAGCTGTTTTTT.

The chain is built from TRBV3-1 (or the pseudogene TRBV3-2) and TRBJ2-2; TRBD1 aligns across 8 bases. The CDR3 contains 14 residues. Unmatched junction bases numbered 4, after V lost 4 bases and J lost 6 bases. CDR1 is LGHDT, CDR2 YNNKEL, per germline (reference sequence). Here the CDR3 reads CASSLQGAPGELFF. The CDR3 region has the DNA TGTGCCAGCAGCCTCCAGGGGGCGCCCGGGGAGCTGTTTTTT.

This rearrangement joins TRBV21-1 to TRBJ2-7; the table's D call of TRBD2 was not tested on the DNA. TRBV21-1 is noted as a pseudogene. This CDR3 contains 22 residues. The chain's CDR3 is CASSKKSQVGTSGGLSSYEQYF. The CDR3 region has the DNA TGTGCCAGCAGCAAAAAGAGCCAGGTCGGGACTAGCGGCGGTCTTAGCTCCTACGAGCAGTACTTC.

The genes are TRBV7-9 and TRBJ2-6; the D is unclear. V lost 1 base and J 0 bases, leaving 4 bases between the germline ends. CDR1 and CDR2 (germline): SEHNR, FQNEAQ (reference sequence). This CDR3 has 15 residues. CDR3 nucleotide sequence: TGTGCCAGCAGCTTAGTGGCCTCTGGGGCCAACGTCCTGACTTTC. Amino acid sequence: CASSLVASGANVLTF.

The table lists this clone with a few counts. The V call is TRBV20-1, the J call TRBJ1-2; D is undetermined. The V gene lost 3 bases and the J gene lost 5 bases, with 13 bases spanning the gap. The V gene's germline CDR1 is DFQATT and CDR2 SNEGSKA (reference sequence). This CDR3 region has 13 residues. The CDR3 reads CSASSLPGYGYTF. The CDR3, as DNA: TGCAGTGCTAGTAGCCTCCCGGGATATGGCTACACCTTC.

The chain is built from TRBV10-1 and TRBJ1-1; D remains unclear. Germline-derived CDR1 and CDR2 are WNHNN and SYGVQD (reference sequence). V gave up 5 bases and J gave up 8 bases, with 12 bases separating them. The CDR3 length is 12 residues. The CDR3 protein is CASSFSTGEAFF. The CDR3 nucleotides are TGCGCCAGCAGTTTCTCGACTGGGGAAGCTTTCTTT.

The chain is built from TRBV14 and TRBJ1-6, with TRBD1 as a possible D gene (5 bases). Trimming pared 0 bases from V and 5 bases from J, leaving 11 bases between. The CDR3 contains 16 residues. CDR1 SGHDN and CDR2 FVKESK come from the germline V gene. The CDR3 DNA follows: TGTGCCAGCAGCCAAGACTTTGGCAGGGATAATTCACCCCTCCACTTT. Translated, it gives CASSQDFGRDNSPLHF.

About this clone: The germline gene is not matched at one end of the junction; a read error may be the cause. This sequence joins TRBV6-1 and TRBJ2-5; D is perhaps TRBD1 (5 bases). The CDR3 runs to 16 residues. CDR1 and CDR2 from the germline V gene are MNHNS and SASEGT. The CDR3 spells CASSEGAGPLQGTQYF. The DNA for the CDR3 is TGTGCCAGCAGTGAAGGAGCAGGGCCCCTTCAAGGGACCCAGTACTTC.

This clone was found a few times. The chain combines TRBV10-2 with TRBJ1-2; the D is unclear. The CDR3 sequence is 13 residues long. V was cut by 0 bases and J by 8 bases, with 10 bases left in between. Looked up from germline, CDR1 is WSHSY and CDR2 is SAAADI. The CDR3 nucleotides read TGCGCCAGCAGTGAGTCGGTGGGGAGCGGCTACACCTTC. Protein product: CASSESVGSGYTF.

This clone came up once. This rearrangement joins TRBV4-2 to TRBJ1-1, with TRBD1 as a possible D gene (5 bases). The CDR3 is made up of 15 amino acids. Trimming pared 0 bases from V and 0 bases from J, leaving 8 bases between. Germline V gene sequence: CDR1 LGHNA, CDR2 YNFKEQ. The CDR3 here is CASSQDGHLNTEAFF. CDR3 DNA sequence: TGTGCCAGCAGCCAAGACGGACACTTGAACACTGAAGCTTTCTTT.

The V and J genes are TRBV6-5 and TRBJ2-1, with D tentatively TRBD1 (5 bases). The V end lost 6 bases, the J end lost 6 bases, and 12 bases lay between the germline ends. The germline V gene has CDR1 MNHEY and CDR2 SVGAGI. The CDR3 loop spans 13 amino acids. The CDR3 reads CASRTLDTNEQFF. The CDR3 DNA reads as TGTGCCAGCAGAACCTTGGACACCAATGAGCAGTTCTTC.

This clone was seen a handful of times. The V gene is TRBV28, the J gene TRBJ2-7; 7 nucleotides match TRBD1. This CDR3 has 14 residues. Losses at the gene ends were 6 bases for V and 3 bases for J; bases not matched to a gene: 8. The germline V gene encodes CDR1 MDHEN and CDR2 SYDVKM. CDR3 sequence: CASRPPGQFYEQYF. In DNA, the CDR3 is TGTGCCAGCAGGCCACCGGGACAGTTCTACGAGCAGTACTTC.

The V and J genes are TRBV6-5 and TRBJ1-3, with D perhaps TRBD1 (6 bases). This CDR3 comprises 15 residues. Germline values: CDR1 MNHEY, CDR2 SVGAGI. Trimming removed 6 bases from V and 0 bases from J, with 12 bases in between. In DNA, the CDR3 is TGTGCCAGCAGGGAGGGGGGGGGCTCTGGAAACACCATATATTTT. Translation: CASREGGGSGNTIYF.

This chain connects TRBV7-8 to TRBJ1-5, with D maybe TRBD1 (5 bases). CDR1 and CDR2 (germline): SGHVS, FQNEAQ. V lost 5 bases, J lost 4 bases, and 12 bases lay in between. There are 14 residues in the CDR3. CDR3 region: CASSPGRENQPQHF. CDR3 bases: TGTGCCAGCAGCCCAGGGAGGGAAAATCAGCCCCAGCATTTT.

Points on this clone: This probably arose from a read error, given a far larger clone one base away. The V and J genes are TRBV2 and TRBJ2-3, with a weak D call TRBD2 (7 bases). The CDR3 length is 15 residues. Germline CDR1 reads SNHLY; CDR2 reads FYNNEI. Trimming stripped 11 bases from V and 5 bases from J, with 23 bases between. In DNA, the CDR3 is TGTGCCTGCCGGGGGACATTGGGGGGGCAAGATACGCAGTATTTT. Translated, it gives CACRGTLGGQDTQYF.

The CDR3 is CASSSGTGGVRYEQYF. As DNA, the CDR3 is TGTGCCAGCAGTTCTGGGACAGGGGGCGTTAGATACGAGCAGTACTTC. The chain employs TRBV27 and TRBJ2-7; 12 bases are shared with TRBD1. This CDR3 contains 16 residues. The V and J ends lost 4 bases and 4 bases, in that order; junction bases with no gene match: 8. The germline gives CDR1 MNHEY, CDR2 SMNVEV (reference sequence).

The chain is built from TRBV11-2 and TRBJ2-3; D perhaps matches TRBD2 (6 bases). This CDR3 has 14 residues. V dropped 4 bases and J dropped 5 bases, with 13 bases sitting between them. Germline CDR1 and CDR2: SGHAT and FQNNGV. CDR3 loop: CASSSQRGLDTQYF. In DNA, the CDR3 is TGTGCCAGCAGCTCACAACGGGGGTTAGATACGCAGTATTTT.